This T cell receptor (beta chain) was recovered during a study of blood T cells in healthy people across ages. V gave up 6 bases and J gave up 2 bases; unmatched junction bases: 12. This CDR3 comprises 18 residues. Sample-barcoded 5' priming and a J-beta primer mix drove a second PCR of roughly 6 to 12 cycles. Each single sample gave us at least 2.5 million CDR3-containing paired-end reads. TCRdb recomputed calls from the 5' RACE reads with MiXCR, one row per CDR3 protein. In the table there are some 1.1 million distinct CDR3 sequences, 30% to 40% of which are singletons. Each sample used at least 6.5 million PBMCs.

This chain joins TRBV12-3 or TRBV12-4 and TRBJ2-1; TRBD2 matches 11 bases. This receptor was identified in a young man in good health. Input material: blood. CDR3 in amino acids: CASRSGTSGRGTYNEQFF. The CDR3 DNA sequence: TGTGCCAGCAGATCCGGGACTAGCGGAAGAGGGACCTACAATGAGCAGTTCTTC.